These 3 T cell receptor beta chains share one sample of origin, sequenced in a study of T cells in localized non-small cell lung cancer. Repertoires were generated with immunoSEQ multiplex PCR, while TCRdb's copy carries only in-frame clones and drops some. The data show fewer than 90,000 clones, around four fifths seen once. The source material was peripheral blood, sampled before any cancer treatment. These receptor sequences come from a man aged 40 to 75 with stage I lung adenocarcinoma.

This rearrangement joins TRBV7-2 to TRBJ1-4; D is uncertain. The CDR3 is 17 residues long. V gave up 4 bases and J gave up 7 bases, with 22 bases separating them. CDR1 SGHTA and CDR2 FQGNSA come from the germline V gene. The DNA for the CDR3 is TGTGCCAGCAGCTCCTTCGTAGGCGGAGCGAAAGGTGAAAAACTGTTTTTT. It is translated as CASSSFVGGAKGEKLFF.

V is TRBV7-9 and J is TRBJ2-1; 13 positions match TRBD2. There are 18 residues in the CDR3. The trim removed 5 bases at V and 5 bases at J, leaving 12 bases unmatched. Germline assignment: CDR1 SEHNR and CDR2 FQNEAQ (reference sequence). The CDR3 nucleotides read TGTGCCAGCAGCGCCCGACTAGCGGGGGGCCCAAATAACAATGAGCAGTTCTTC. Its protein product is CASSARLAGGPNNNEQFF.

The rearrangement links TRBV9 to TRBJ2-3, with TRBD2 as a possible D gene (6 bases). In germline, CDR1 is SGDLS, CDR2 YYNGEE. This CDR3 contains 16 residues. V lost 0 bases and J 1 base, leaving 12 bases between the germline ends. CDR3 DNA: TGTGCCAGCAGCGTAGCTACAACTAGCCGCACAGATACGCAGTATTTT. As protein: CASSVATTSRTDTQYF.